The rows below give T cell receptor beta chains drawn from one sample of a study of blood T cell repertoires in COVID-19. Clones were sequenced by immunoSEQ multiplex PCR, and TCRdb holds only the in-frame ones, with some missing. Seen here are 280,000 or so clones, 75% to 90% observed once, and the top ten hold approximately 13%. The material sequenced was peripheral blood. The receptors here all came from a woman in her sixties with acute or convalescent COVID-19. CDR3s include the opening cysteine and the closing phenylalanine or tryptophan. The D gene is left open where the match is weak. Not all rows give a size; the values are once, few, many and, for expanded clones, a class.

j_gene: TRBJ2-3
d_gene: TRBD2
abundance: -
v_gene: TRBV7-6
CDR3nt: TGTGCCAGCAGCTTACCCGGGAGGAGTGATACGCAGTATTTT
CDR3aa: CASSLPGRSDTQYF

j_gene: TRBJ2-7
d_gene: TRBD1
abundance: -
v_gene: TRBV25-1
CDR3nt: TGTGCCAGCAGTGACCAGCCGGGACAGGGACGCCACGAGCAGTACTTC
CDR3aa: CASSDQPGQGRHEQYF

j_gene: TRBJ2-5
d_gene: -
abundance: -
v_gene: TRBV7-2
CDR3nt: TGTGCCAGCAGCTTAGCGGCAGGTAGACAAGAGACCCAGTACTTC
CDR3aa: CASSLAAGRQETQYF

j_gene: TRBJ2-2
d_gene: TRBD2
abundance: few
v_gene: TRBV4-2
CDR3nt: TGTGCCAGCAGCCCGGAGGGGACTAGGAACACCGGGGAGCTGTTTTTT
CDR3aa: CASSPEGTRNTGELFF

j_gene: TRBJ1-5
d_gene: -
abundance: -
v_gene: TRBV28
CDR3nt: TGTGCCAGCAGTGCCCAGGGTGAGCCCCAGCATTTT
CDR3aa: CASSAQGEPQHF

j_gene: TRBJ2-7
d_gene: TRBD2
abundance: -
v_gene: TRBV5-1
CDR3nt: TGCGCCAGCAGCCCGGATACTAGCGGGACACCCTACGAGCAGTACTTC
CDR3aa: CASSPDTSGTPYEQYF

j_gene: TRBJ2-1
d_gene: TRBD2
abundance: -
v_gene: TRBV27
CDR3nt: TGTGCCAGCAGCCCGAGACTAGCGGGAGACAATGAGCAGTTCTTC
CDR3aa: CASSPRLAGDNEQFF

j_gene: TRBJ1-1
d_gene: -
abundance: -
v_gene: TRBV27
CDR3nt: TGTGCCAGCAGTTGGCTCTCGGCGGGGAGCACTGAAGCTTTCTTT
CDR3aa: CASSWLSAGSTEAFF

j_gene: TRBJ1-1
d_gene: -
abundance: -
v_gene: TRBV28
CDR3nt: TGTGCCAGCAGGTCACAGGGAATTAACGCTGAAGCTTTCTTT
CDR3aa: CASRSQGINAEAFF

j_gene: TRBJ1-1
d_gene: -
abundance: once
v_gene: TRBV24-1
CDR3nt: TGTGCCACCAGAGGTTCCGGGGTGAACACTGAAGCTTTCTTT
CDR3aa: CATRGSGVNTEAFF

j_gene: TRBJ1-6
d_gene: TRBD1
abundance: -
v_gene: TRBV9
CDR3nt: TGTGCCAGCAGCGCGGACAGGGGCTTGCGGTCACCCCTCCACTTT
CDR3aa: CASSADRGLRSPLHF

j_gene: TRBJ2-5
d_gene: -
abundance: -
v_gene: TRBV19
CDR3nt: TGTGCCAGTAGTATAGCAAGGGGGAGGACCCAGTACTTC
CDR3aa: CASSIARGRTQYF

j_gene: TRBJ2-7
d_gene: TRBD1
abundance: -
v_gene: TRBV27
CDR3nt: TGTGCCAGCAGTATCACACAGGGGGGAAAAGCCTACGAGCAGTACTTC
CDR3aa: CASSITQGGKAYEQYF

j_gene: TRBJ1-1
d_gene: -
abundance: -
v_gene: TRBV12-3/TRBV12-4
CDR3nt: TGTGCCAGCAGCCTTTACACTGAAGCTTTCTTT
CDR3aa: CASSLYTEAFF